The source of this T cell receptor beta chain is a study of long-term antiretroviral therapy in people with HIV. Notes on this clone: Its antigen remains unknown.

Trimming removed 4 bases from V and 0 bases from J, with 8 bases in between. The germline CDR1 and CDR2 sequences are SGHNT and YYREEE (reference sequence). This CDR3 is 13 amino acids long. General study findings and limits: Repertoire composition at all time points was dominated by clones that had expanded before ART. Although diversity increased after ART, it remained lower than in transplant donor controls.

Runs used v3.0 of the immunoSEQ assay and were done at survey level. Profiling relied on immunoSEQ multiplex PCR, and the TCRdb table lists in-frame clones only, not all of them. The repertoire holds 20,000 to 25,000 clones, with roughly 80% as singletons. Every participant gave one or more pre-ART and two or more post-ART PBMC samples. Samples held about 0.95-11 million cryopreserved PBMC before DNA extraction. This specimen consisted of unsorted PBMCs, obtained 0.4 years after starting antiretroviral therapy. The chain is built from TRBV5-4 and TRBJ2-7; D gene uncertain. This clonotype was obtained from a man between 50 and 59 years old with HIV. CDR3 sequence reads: CASSGLDSYEQYF. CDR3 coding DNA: TGTGCCAGCAGCGGGCTTGACTCCTACGAGCAGTACTTC. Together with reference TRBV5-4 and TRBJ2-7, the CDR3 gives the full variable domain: ETGVTQSPTHLIKTRGQQVTLRCSSQSGHNTVSWYQQALGQGPQFIFQYYREEENGRGNFPPRFSGLQFPNYSSELNVNALELDDSALYLCASSGLDSYEQYFGPGTRLTVT.